This TCR beta chain was recorded in a study of cytomegalovirus exposure and HLA in healthy donors. To note about this clone: What it binds is not known.

The CDR3 is 12 amino acids. With V trimmed by 6 bases and J by 8 bases, 2 bases remained unmatched. Germline V gene lookup returns CDR1 MDHEN and CDR2 SYDVKM. The assay was immunoSEQ multiplex PCR, and TCRdb's table has in-frame clones only and misses some. The sample records around 60,000 clones, 85% to 95% being singletons. Notes on the study in general: Generally TCR sequences proved uncommon, though certain public TCRs appeared in numerous donors. Cytomegalovirus association was assigned to about 150 TCR beta chains.

The specimen was PBMCs. The chain uses TRBV28 and TRBJ1-5; TRBD1 matches 9 bases. This sequence was found in a young woman in good health and CMV-seropositive. The CDR3 reads CASRRTGEPQHF. The CDR3 region has the DNA TGTGCCAGCAGGAGGACAGGGGAGCCCCAGCATTTT.